The count of the clone carrying this TCR beta chain is one. The source of the sample is a study of blood T cell repertoires in COVID-19. Study-level information: Material from acute and convalescent COVID-19 was sourced from the United States, Italy and Spain. Sample material is recorded as cDNA or gDNA derived from T cells, B-cell-depleted T cells, or PBMCs.

The V and J ends lost 6 bases and 1 base respectively, with 10 bases between them. The length of the CDR3 is 13 residues. Germline loops: CDR1 SGHRS, CDR2 YFSETQ. Original processing notes: Cell counts per sample came from amplifying reference gene primers. The protocol was immunoSEQ multiplex PCR, while the TCRdb copy is restricted to in-frame clones and leaves out a portion. The V and J calls and clone size come from that table; D and trimming were worked out from the DNA. The table has 300,000 to 400,000 clones, about 86% seen once. A Seattle source enrolled patients during active infection and followed them longitudinally.

The chain combines TRBV5-1 with TRBJ1-2, with D possibly TRBD1 on 5 matching bases. Sequenced material: peripheral blood. This TCR came from a woman in her sixties or seventies with COVID-19, enrolled during active disease. For the CDR3, the DNA is TGCGCCAGCACCACCGGGGGTAACTATGGCTACACCTTC. This translates into CASTTGGNYGYTF.